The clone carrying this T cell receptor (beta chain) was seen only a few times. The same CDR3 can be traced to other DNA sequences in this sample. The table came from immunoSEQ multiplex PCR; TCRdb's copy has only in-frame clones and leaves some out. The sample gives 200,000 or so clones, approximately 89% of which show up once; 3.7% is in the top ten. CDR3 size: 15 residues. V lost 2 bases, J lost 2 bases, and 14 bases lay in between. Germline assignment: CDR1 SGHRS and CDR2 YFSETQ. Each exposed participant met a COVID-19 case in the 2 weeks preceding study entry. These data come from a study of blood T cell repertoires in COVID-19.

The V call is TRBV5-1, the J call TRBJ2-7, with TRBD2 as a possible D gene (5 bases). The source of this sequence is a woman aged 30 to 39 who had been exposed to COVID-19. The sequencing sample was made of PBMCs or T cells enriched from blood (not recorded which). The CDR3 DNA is TGCGCCAGCAGCTTATCGGCCGGAGCGGCCTACGAGCAGTACTTC. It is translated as CASSLSAGAAYEQYF.